These 30 T cell receptor beta chains were all obtained from the same sample, sequenced in a study of blood T cells in healthy people across ages. A J-beta primer mix and a sample-barcoded 5' primer were used in a second PCR of roughly 6 to 11 cycles. Using its own MiXCR run on the 5' RACE reads, TCRdb lists one record per CDR3 protein. The sample yields some 790,000 distinct CDR3 sequences, more than 25% seen once. Specimen: blood. The receptors here all came from a woman older than 75 in good health.

This clonotype has just one count. The chain carries TRBV2 and TRBJ2-7; weak D call: TRBD1 (6 bases). Germline V CDR1 and CDR2: SNHLY, FYNNEI. The CDR3 has 13 residues. V lost 9 bases, J lost 5 bases, and 17 bases lay in between. The CDR3, as DNA: TGTGCCAGAGAGATTACAGGGCCCGACGAGCAGTACTTC. Amino acid sequence: CAREITGPDEQYF.

This clonotype was detected a few times. A clone one base away is much larger, so this may be a read error. V and J are TRBV7-2 and TRBJ2-5; TRBD2 is a possible D gene (6 bases). CDR3 length: 14 residues. In germline, CDR1 is SGHTA, CDR2 FQGNSA. As DNA, the CDR3 is TGTGCCAACAGCTTTGGTAGCGGACAAGAGACCCAGTACTTC. It yields the protein CANSFGSGQETQYF.

At least ten counts were recorded for this clonotype. J is TRBJ2-7 and V is TRBV11-2, with a tentative D call TRBD2 (6 bases). The V end was cut by 4 bases, the J end by 6 bases, with 16 bases between. The CDR3 is 14 amino acids. In germline, CDR1 is SGHAT, CDR2 FQNNGV. CDR3: CASSSTDWRGEQYF. CDR3 coding DNA: TGTGCCAGCAGCTCAACTGACTGGCGGGGCGAGCAGTACTTC. The variable domain in full, completed from reference TRBV11-2 and TRBJ2-7, reads EAGVAQSPRYKIIEKRQSVAFWCNPISGHATLYWYQQILGQGPKLLIQFQNNGVVDDSQLPKDRFSAERLKGVDSTLKIQPAKLEDSAVYLCASSSTDWRGEQYFGPGTRLTVT.

CDR3 in amino acids: CASSFGGQTYNEQYF. DNA for the CDR3: TGTGCCAGCAGCTTCGGGGGACAAACCTACAATGAGCAGTACTTC. V usage is TRBV7-2 and J usage is TRBJ2-1; D is tentatively TRBD1 or TRBD2 (6 bases each). The better agreement between TRBJ2-7 and the DNA end casts doubt on the J call. The CDR3 totals 15 residues. The germline gives CDR1 SGHTA, CDR2 FQGNSA.

Note on this clonotype: An end of the junction does not agree with germline; a read error may underlie this. V usage is TRBV25-1 and J usage is TRBJ2-1; perhaps TRBD2 as D (6 bases). This CDR3 comprises 15 residues. Germline V gives CDR1 MGHDK, CDR2 SYGVNS. The DNA of the CDR3 is TGTGCCAGCAGTGAAACAGGAGGGGCCTACAATAAGCAGTTCTTC. Translating gives CASSETGGAYNKQFF.

This clonotype has just a few counts. The rearrangement uses TRBV20-1 and TRBJ2-1, with D possibly TRBD1 on 5 matching bases. The germline V gene has CDR1 DFQATT and CDR2 SNEGSKA (reference sequence). There are 12 residues in the CDR3. V was trimmed by 0 bases and J by 5 bases, leaving 5 bases between them. The CDR3 loop reads CSARDRDNEQFF. The CDR3 DNA follows: TGCAGTGCTAGAGACAGGGACAATGAGCAGTTCTTC.

The CDR3 sequence: CASSLGSAYQETQYF. DNA for the CDR3: TGCGCCAGCAGCTTGGGGTCTGCATACCAAGAGACCCAGTACTTC. This chain joins TRBV5-1 and TRBJ2-5; D is uncertain. CDR1 and CDR2 from the germline V gene are SGHRS and YFSETQ. The germline V and J ends were trimmed by 0 bases and 0 bases, with 9 bases remaining between them. The CDR3 consists of 15 residues.

This clonotype was seen a handful of times. CDR3 amino acids: CASSLGGGGDTEAFF. CDR3 nucleotides: TGTGCCAGCAGTCTAGGGGGCGGGGGCGACACTGAAGCTTTCTTT. The chain couples TRBV28 to TRBJ1-1, with TRBD1 identical over 7 bases. The CDR3 totals 15 residues. The V gene's germline CDR1 is MDHEN and CDR2 SYDVKM. The J segment lost 3 bases and the V segment lost 5 bases, leaving 9 bases of the junction unmatched.

This clonotype showed up many times. The chain links TRBV30 to TRBJ1-2; D unresolved. V was shortened by 8 bases and J by 4 bases, with 11 bases between the two germline ends. The germline V gene encodes CDR1 GTSNPN and CDR2 SVGIG (reference sequence). The CDR3 spans 11 residues. The CDR3 region is CAHFRAYGYTF. The CDR3 bases are TGTGCCCATTTTCGGGCCTATGGCTACACCTTC. Complete variable domain (other parts from reference TRBV30 and TRBJ1-2): SQTIHQWPATLVQPVGSPLSLECTVEGTSNPNLYWYRQAAGRGLQLLFYSVGIGQISSEVPQNLSASRPQDRQFILSSKKLLLSDSGFYLCAHFRAYGYTFGSGTRLTVV.

To note about this clonotype: Possible read error: a much larger clone is one base away. This sequence joins TRBV11-2 and TRBJ1-2; 7 bases are a match to TRBD1. The CDR3 loop spans 15 amino acids. Germline V CDR1 and CDR2: SGHAT, FQNNGV. The CDR3 nucleotides read TGTGCCAGCAGCTCAGGACAGGCCCCTAGCTATGGCGACACCTTC. It encodes CASSSGQAPSYGDTF.

As concerns this clonotype: Compared with germline, one end of the junction differs, possibly owing to a read error. The chain recombines TRBV18 with TRBJ1-1; the D gene is possibly TRBD1 (6 bases). The CDR3 extends over 15 amino acids. The germline V gene encodes CDR1 KGHSH and CDR2 LQKENI. Written as DNA, the CDR3 is TGTACCAGCTCACCGGGTCTGGCAGGGGCCAAGGAAGCTTTCTTT. Translating gives CTSSPGLAGAKEAFF.

The chain employs TRBV5-1 and TRBJ1-5; TRBD1 might be the D (5 bases). The CDR3 extends over 18 amino acids. Trimming pared 6 bases from V and 0 bases from J, leaving 22 bases between. CDR1 and CDR2 (germline): SGHRS, YFSETQ. CDR3 loop: CASKRYLRGKDSNQPQHF. The CDR3 DNA follows: TGCGCCAGCAAAAGGTACCTACGGGGCAAAGATAGCAATCAGCCCCAGCATTTT. Complete variable domain (other parts from reference TRBV5-1 and TRBJ1-5): KAGVTQTPRYLIKTRGQQVTLSCSPISGHRSVSWYQQTPGQGLQFLFEYFSETQRNKGNFPGRFSGRQFSNSRSEMNVSTLELGDSALYLCASKRYLRGKDSNQPQHFGDGTRLSIL.

About this clonotype itself: It may be a read error: a sequence one base away is much more abundant. V gene TRBV6-1 combines with J gene TRBJ2-5; 7 nucleotides line up with TRBD2. The CDR3 loop spans 15 amino acids. In germline, CDR1 is MNHNS, CDR2 SASEGT. Here the CDR3 reads CASRPGLRKQEAQYF. Written as DNA, the CDR3 is TGTGCCAGCAGGCCGGGACTAAGAAAGCAAGAGGCCCAGTACTTC.

This sequence joins TRBV20-1 and TRBJ2-5; TRBD2 aligns across 8 bases. V dropped 3 bases and J dropped 0; count of bases not matched to a gene: 9. This CDR3 contains 16 residues. Germline-derived CDR1 and CDR2 are DFQATT and SNEGSKA (reference sequence). The CDR3, as DNA: TGCAGTGCTAGCGGTGGCGGGGGGTCGTACCAAGAGACCCAGTACTTC. Encoded protein: CSASGGGGSYQETQYF.

This clonotype was counted a single time. A much larger clone differs by one base, so this may be a read error. The chain links TRBV27 to TRBJ2-7, with D possibly matching TRBD1 (7 bases). V dropped 8 bases and J dropped 0 bases, with 17 bases sitting between them. Germline loops: CDR1 MNHEY, CDR2 SMNVEV (reference sequence). This CDR3 is built from 15 residues. Here the CDR3 reads CASAYGGQSSYEQYF. The DNA for the CDR3 is TGTGCCAGCGCCTACGGGGGACAGAGCTCCTACGAGCAGTACTTC.

Note on this clonotype: This may come from a read error, since a much larger clone is one base off. V usage is TRBV7-2 and J usage is TRBJ2-5; possible D gene TRBD2, 5 bases. The V end lost 2 bases, the J end lost 11 bases, and 21 bases lay between the germline ends. The germline gives CDR1 SGHTA, CDR2 FQGNSA. The CDR3 runs to 15 residues. The CDR3 is CASSLRRGNNNEQYF. The CDR3 region has the DNA TGTGCCAGCAGCTTACGTCGAGGGAACAACAATGAGCAGTACTTC.

This clonotype was observed a few times. The genes are TRBV10-3 and TRBJ1-1; D is unclear. V dropped 3 bases and J dropped 6 bases, with 8 bases sitting between them. The germline CDR1 and CDR2 sequences are ENHRY and SYGVKD. The CDR3 runs 12 residues. As DNA, the CDR3 is TGTGCCATCAGTGATGGAAGGGCTGAAGCTTTCTTT. As protein: CAISDGRAEAFF.

Ten or more counts support this clonotype. The gene calls are TRBV29-1 and TRBJ1-4; no definite D call. The V gene's germline CDR1 is SQVTM and CDR2 ANQGSEA. This CDR3 is built from 13 residues. V gave up 7 bases and J gave up 8 bases, with 17 bases separating them. The CDR3 loop is CSAVGGLGEKLFF. As DNA, the CDR3 is TGCAGCGCCGTTGGTGGTTTGGGAGAAAAACTGTTTTTT. The full variable domain, with the rest looked up from reference TRBV29-1 and TRBJ1-4, is SAVISQKPSRDICQRGTSLTIQCQVDSQVTMMFWYRQQPGQSLTLIATANQGSEATYESGFVIDKFPISRPNLTFSTLTVSNMSPEDSSIYLCSAVGGLGEKLFFGSGTQLSVL.

A few counts support this clonotype. V is TRBV7-9 and J is TRBJ1-1; D possibly corresponds to TRBD1 (5 bases). The CDR3 contains 15 residues. V was shortened by 2 bases and J by 3 bases, with 13 bases between the two germline ends. Per germline, CDR1 SEHNR and CDR2 FQNEAQ (reference sequence). In DNA, the CDR3 is TGTGCCAGCAGCTTATGGGGCAGGGAGGACACTGAAGCTTTCTTT. Its translation: CASSLWGREDTEAFF. The entire variable domain, with the rest obtained from reference TRBV7-9 and TRBJ1-1, is as follows: DTGVSQNPRHKITKRGQNVTFRCDPISEHNRLYWYRQTLGQGPEFLTYFQNEAQLEKSRLLSDRFSAERPKGSFSTLEIQRTEQGDSAMYLCASSLWGREDTEAFFGQGTRLTVV.

The chain uses TRBV5-6 and TRBJ2-1; no firm D call. The CDR3 contains 15 residues. V lost 6 bases and J lost 3, with 16 bases in between. Germline V gene sequence: CDR1 SGHDT, CDR2 YYEEEE. This chain's CDR3 is CASKTTVARYNEQFF. CDR3 sequence (DNA): TGTGCCAGCAAGACAACAGTAGCCCGCTACAATGAGCAGTTCTTC.

The sample holds many counts of this clonotype. This sequence joins TRBV6-2 or TRBV6-3 and TRBJ2-1; TRBD2 might be the D (5 bases). V lost 5 bases, J lost 5 bases, and 19 bases lay in between. The CDR3 totals 16 residues. CDR1 MNHEY and CDR2 SVGEGT come from the germline V gene. CDR3 nucleotide sequence: TGTGCCAGCAGTCGGGCCCTAGTGGCGGGTGACAATGAGCAGTTCTTC. Translating gives CASSRALVAGDNEQFF.

The rearrangement joins TRBV6-5 to TRBJ2-7, with TRBD2 matching 9 bases. With V trimmed by 4 bases and J by 3 bases, 7 bases remained unmatched. Germline V gene lookup returns CDR1 MNHEY and CDR2 SVGAGI. The CDR3 sequence is 15 residues long. CDR3 loop: CASSSGTSRIYEQYF. The DNA of the CDR3 is TGTGCCAGCAGTTCCGGGACTAGCCGGATCTACGAGCAGTACTTC.

V is TRBV19 and J is TRBJ1-5; 9 bases match TRBD1. Trimming at V came to 6 bases and at J to 7 bases, leaving 10 bases not matched to a gene. The germline gives CDR1 LNHDA, CDR2 SQIVND (reference sequence). This CDR3 comprises 15 residues. The CDR3, as DNA: TGTGCCAGTAGGGGACAGGGTGTGGAAGGACAGCCCCAGCATTTT. Translating it yields CASRGQGVEGQPQHF. Looking up the rest from reference TRBV19 and TRBJ1-5 gives the full variable domain: DGGITQSPKYLFRKEGQNVTLSCEQNLNHDAMYWYRQDPGQGLRLIYYSQIVNDFQKGDIAEGYSVSREKKESFPLTVTSAQKNPTAFYLCASRGQGVEGQPQHFGDGTRLSIL.

In its sample, this clonotype was seen many times. The gene calls are TRBV12-3 or TRBV12-4 and TRBJ1-5; a possible D gene is TRBD1 (5 bases). This CDR3 contains 15 residues. V was cut by 2 bases and J by 7 bases, with 15 bases left in between. This chain's CDR3 is CASSLPGLRGQPQHF. Written as DNA, the CDR3 is TGTGCCAGCAGTTTACCCGGTTTGCGGGGCCAGCCCCAGCATTTT.

A remark on this clonotype: It may be a read error: a sequence one base away is much more abundant. V and J are TRBV27 and TRBJ1-2; maybe TRBD1 (5 bases). CDR1 MNHEY and CDR2 SMNVEV come from the germline V gene (reference sequence). CDR3 length equals 15 residues. CDR3 DNA: TGTGCCAGCAGTCCACCGGGGCCACCGGGGGGTGGCTACATCTTC. Amino acids: CASSPPGPPGGGYIF.

This clonotype occurred many times. The V and J genes are TRBV20-1 and TRBJ2-5; TRBD2 agrees at 8 bases. The CDR3 consists of 15 residues. The J segment lost 5 bases and the V segment lost 0 bases, leaving 8 bases of the junction unmatched. CDR1 and CDR2 (germline): DFQATT, SNEGSKA (reference sequence). The CDR3 nucleotides read TGCAGTGCTAGAGATCTCGGGGGGGTCTTGGAGACCCAGTACTTC. Protein sequence: CSARDLGGVLETQYF.

This clonotype was observed many times. The chain uses TRBV6-2 or TRBV6-3 and TRBJ2-3, with a tentative D call TRBD2 (6 bases). V was trimmed by 6 bases and J by 4 bases, leaving 11 bases between them. The germline V gene has CDR1 MNHEY and CDR2 SVGEGT. The CDR3 covers 13 residues. CDR3 DNA: TGTGCCAGCAGGCCTAGCGCAGCAGATACGCAGTATTTT. Encoded protein: CASRPSAADTQYF.

About this clonotype itself: The junction does not match germline at one end; this may be a read error. The chain links TRBV7-7 to TRBJ2-2; D call uncertain. The CDR3 loop spans 11 amino acids. Germline CDR1 SSHAT, CDR2 FNYEAQ (reference sequence). This CDR3 reads CASSREGELFF. Here the CDR3 DNA reads TGTGCTAGCAGCCGAGAAGGGGAGCTGTTTTTT.

This chain uses TRBV5-1 with TRBJ2-3; 10 bases match TRBD2. The germline V gene has CDR1 SGHRS and CDR2 YFSETQ. Germline trimming cut 3 bases from V and 2 bases from J; bases unmatched to any gene: 6. The CDR3 is made up of 16 amino acids. CDR3 loop: CASSSLAGGNTDTQYF. CDR3 DNA: TGCGCCAGCAGCTCATTAGCGGGAGGAAACACAGATACGCAGTATTTT. Filled out from reference TRBV5-1 and TRBJ2-3, the complete variable domain reads KAGVTQTPRYLIKTRGQQVTLSCSPISGHRSVSWYQQTPGQGLQFLFEYFSETQRNKGNFPGRFSGRQFSNSRSEMNVSTLELGDSALYLCASSSLAGGNTDTQYFGPGTRLTVL.

This clonotype was seen repeatedly, ten times or more. This chain joins TRBV27 and TRBJ1-5, with D tentatively TRBD1 (5 bases). The CDR3 spans 14 residues. Per germline, CDR1 MNHEY and CDR2 SMNVEV (reference sequence). Trimming took 6 bases from V and 3 from J, leaving 12 bases between them. The CDR3 is CASRPRQLNQPQHF. In nucleotides, the CDR3 is TGTGCCAGCAGACCTAGACAGCTCAATCAGCCCCAGCATTTT.